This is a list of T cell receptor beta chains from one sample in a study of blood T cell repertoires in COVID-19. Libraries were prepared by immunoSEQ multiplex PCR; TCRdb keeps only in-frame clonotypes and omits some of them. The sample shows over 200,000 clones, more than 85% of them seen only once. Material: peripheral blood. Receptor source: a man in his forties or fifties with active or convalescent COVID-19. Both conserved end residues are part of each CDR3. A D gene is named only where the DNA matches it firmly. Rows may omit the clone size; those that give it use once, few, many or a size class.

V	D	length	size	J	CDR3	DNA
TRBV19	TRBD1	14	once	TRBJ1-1	CASSSRGKNTEAFF	TGTGCCAGTAGTAGCAGGGGGAAGAACACTGAAGCTTTCTTT
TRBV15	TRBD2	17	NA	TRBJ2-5	CATSRTSGGAGQETQYF	TGTGCCACCAGCAGGACTAGCGGGGGGGCGGGCCAAGAGACCCAGTACTTC
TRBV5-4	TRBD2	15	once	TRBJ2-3	CASSLASGGPNSQYF	TGTGCCAGCAGCTTGGCCAGCGGGGGCCCAAATTCGCAGTATTTT
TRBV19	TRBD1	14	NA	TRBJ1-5	CASSIGQGIQPQHF	TGTGCCAGTAGTATAGGACAGGGCATTCAGCCCCAGCATTTT
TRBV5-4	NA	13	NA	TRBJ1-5	CASSFGGEQPQHF	TGTGCCAGCAGCTTCGGGGGGGAACAGCCCCAGCATTTT
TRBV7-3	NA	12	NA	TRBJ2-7	CASSPSMAAQYF	TGTGCCAGCAGCCCCTCCATGGCCGCGCAGTACTTC
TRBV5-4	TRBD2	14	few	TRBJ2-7	CASSPGLAGSEQYF	TGTGCCAGCAGCCCGGGACTAGCGGGAAGCGAGCAGTACTTC
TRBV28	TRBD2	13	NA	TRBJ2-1	CASSPGGFDEQFF	TGTGCCAGCAGCCCGGGGGGATTCGATGAGCAGTTCTTC
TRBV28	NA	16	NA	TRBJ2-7	CASTPTEGQIFYEQYF	TGTGCCAGCACCCCAACGGAGGGACAGATATTCTACGAGCAGTACTTC
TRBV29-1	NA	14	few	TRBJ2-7	CSVIRGGAPYEQYF	TGCAGCGTGATCCGTGGGGGGGCCCCTTACGAGCAGTACTTC
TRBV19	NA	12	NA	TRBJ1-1	CASSIFSSEAFF	TGTGCCAGTAGTATATTTTCCTCTGAAGCTTTCTTT
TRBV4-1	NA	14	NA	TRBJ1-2	CASSPGHPFYGYTF	TGCGCCAGCAGCCCTGGACACCCTTTCTATGGCTACACCTTC
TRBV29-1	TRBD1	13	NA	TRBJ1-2	CSVNLQGADGYTF	TGCAGCGTGAATCTACAGGGGGCCGACGGCTACACCTTC
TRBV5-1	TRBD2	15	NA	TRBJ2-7	CASSSKRGGSYEQYF	TGCGCCAGCAGCTCGAAGCGGGGGGGTTCCTACGAGCAGTACTTC
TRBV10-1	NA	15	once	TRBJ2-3	CASSVGASSTDTQYF	TGCGCCAGCAGTGTCGGAGCTAGCAGCACAGATACGCAGTATTTT
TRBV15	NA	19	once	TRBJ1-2	CATSRDLGAGQTTVNGYTF	TGTGCCACCAGCAGAGATTTGGGGGCAGGCCAGACGACCGTGAATGGCTACACCTTC
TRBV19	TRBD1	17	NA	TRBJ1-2	CASFTGTGNLPNYGYTF	TGTGCCAGTTTTACCGGGACAGGTAACCTTCCTAACTATGGCTACACCTTC
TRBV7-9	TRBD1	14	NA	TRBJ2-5	CASSYGTGGETQYF	TGTGCCAGCAGCTACGGGACAGGGGGAGAGACCCAGTACTTC
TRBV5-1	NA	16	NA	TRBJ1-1	CASSLRGGEGNTEAFF	TGCGCCAGCAGCTTGAGGGGGGGCGAGGGAAACACTGAAGCTTTCTTT
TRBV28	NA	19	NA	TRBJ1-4	CASTQHKETPGWVNEKLFF	TGTGCCAGCACGCAGCATAAGGAGACCCCGGGGTGGGTTAATGAAAAACTGTTTTTT
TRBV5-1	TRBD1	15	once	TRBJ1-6	CASSWIGTGPSPLHF	TGCGCCAGCAGCTGGATTGGGACAGGGCCCTCACCCCTCCACTTT
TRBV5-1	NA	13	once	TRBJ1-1	CASRSGLNTEAFF	TGCGCCAGCAGATCAGGGCTGAACACTGAAGCTTTCTTT
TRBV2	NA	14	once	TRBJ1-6	CASRAEGVNSPLHF	TGTGCCAGCAGGGCAGAGGGGGTCAATTCACCCCTCCACTTT
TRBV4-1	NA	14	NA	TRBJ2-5	CASSQVTAQETQYF	TGCGCCAGCAGCCAGGTGACAGCTCAAGAGACCCAGTACTTC
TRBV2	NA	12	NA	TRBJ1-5	CASGEGNQPQHF	TGTGCCAGCGGGGAGGGCAATCAGCCCCAGCATTTT
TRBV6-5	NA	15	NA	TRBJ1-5	CASTMYSGSNQPQHF	TGTGCCAGCACTATGTATTCGGGTAGCAATCAGCCCCAGCATTTT
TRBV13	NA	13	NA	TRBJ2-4	CASSSGAENIQYF	TGTGCCAGCAGCTCTGGGGCGGAAAACATTCAGTACTTC
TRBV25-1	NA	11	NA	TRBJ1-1	CASSQSIEAFF	TGTGCCAGCAGTCAATCCATTGAAGCTTTCTTT